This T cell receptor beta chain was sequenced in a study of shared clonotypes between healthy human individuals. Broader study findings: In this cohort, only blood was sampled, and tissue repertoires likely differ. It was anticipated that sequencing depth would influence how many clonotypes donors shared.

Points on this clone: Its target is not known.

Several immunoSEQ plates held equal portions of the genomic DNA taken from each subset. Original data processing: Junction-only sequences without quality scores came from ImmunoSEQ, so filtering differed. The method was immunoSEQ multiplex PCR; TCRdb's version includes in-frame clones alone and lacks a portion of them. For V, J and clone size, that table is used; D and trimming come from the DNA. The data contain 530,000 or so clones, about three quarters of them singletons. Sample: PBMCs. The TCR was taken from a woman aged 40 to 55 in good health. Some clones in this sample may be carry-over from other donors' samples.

CDR3 protein: CASNGHWKTGELFF. The CDR3 DNA reads as TGTGCCAGCAACGGACACTGGAAAACCGGGGAGCTGTTTTTT. J is TRBJ2-2 and V is TRBV11-2, with D possibly matching TRBD1 (5 bases). The CDR3 loop spans 14 amino acids. Germline V lookup: CDR1 SGHAT, CDR2 FQNNGV. V lost 7 bases and J lost 5, with 14 bases in between.